What follows describes a single T cell receptor beta chain. Its matching antigen is unknown. This specimen belongs to a study of Ad26.COV2.S vaccination and SARS-CoV-2 variants. Background on the study: Among those in the COV1001 Ad26.COV2.S trial arm was the donor. Findings and limits, study-wide: Breadth and depth estimates from TCRs may understate total T cell responses.

The CDR3 runs to 15 residues. V lost 3 bases, J lost 5 bases, and 8 bases stayed unmatched. Germline CDR1 and CDR2: ENHRY and SYGVKD. As to treatment: roughly 18 received Ad26.COV2.S at low or high dose, single or two shots; several received placebo; per-sample allocation not given. Vaccine and placebo recipients were sampled on day 63 after the first injection. An adult aged 18-55 years in Boston served as the donor. The assay was immunoSEQ multiplex PCR, and TCRdb's table has in-frame clones only and misses some. The sample consists of about 240,000 clones, around 87% of them appearing once. The chain employs TRBV10-3 and TRBJ2-5, with 8 nucleotides matching TRBD1. The TCR originated in a person between 18 and 65 years old who received the Ad26.COV2.S COVID-19 vaccine or a placebo. The sequences come from peripheral blood, collected in a trial of Ad26.COV2.S vaccine versus placebo. Here the CDR3 reads CAISEYPGGAETQYF. The CDR3 DNA reads TGTGCCATCAGTGAATACCCAGGGGGCGCGGAGACCCAGTACTTC.